This T cell receptor (beta chain) was found in a study of PD-1 blockade in classical Hodgkin lymphoma. The wider study: Every 2 weeks, patients had 3 mg/kg nivolumab intravenously. The study's findings and limits: TCR diversity in CD4+, not CD8+, cells rose significantly by C4D1. At baseline, newly diagnosed patients reportedly showed less TCR diversity than healthy donors. The baseline diversity of complete responders showed similarity to that of newly diagnosed patients.

Profiling relied on immunoSEQ multiplex PCR, and the TCRdb table lists in-frame clones only, not all of them. Of roughly 60,000 clones in the sample, around 89% were seen once. Germline CDR1 MDHEN, CDR2 SYDVKM. V lost 6 bases, J lost 10 bases, and 12 bases stayed unmatched. The CDR3 runs 15 residues. The patients all showed relapse after autologous stem cell transplantation, while their brentuximab vedotin exposure varied. A note on this clone: The antigen is unknown.

The sequence was obtained from a human donor with classical Hodgkin lymphoma. J is TRBJ1-6 and V is TRBV28; 7 nucleotides agree with TRBD1. Source: peripheral blood mononuclear cells (PBMCs), taken before the second cycle of nivolumab. The CDR3 bases are TGTGCCAGCAGCCCGACAGGGCGATCGGAATCACCCCTCCACTTT. This sequence encodes CASSPTGRSESPLHF.